The 5 T cell receptor beta chains presented below share a single source sample, sequenced in a study of blood T cell repertoires in COVID-19. Some clones are missing from TCRdb's copy, which holds only in-frame ones; the method was immunoSEQ multiplex PCR. The repertoire has tens of thousands of clones, less than 90% of them found once; the top ten carry more than 15%. Sequencing input: peripheral blood. These receptors originate from a man between 65 and 85 years old with acute or convalescent COVID-19.

The rearrangement uses TRBV11-2 and TRBJ1-4; 10 positions match TRBD1. The CDR3 runs 15 residues. V was pared by 6 bases and J by 10 bases, with 11 bases of the junction left unmatched. CDR1 is SGHAT, CDR2 FQNNGV, per germline. CDR3 bases: TGTGCCAGCAGTCGGGACAGGGGCTTCGTTGGAAAACTGTTTTTT. Amino acids: CASSRDRGFVGKLFF.

The gene calls are TRBV28 and TRBJ2-7; TRBD1 matches at 9 bases. Germline V gene data show CDR1 as MDHEN and CDR2 as SYDVKM. V trimming: 6 bases; J trimming: 9 bases; junction bases outside the gene matches: 12. The CDR3 is 14 residues long. CDR3 nucleotide sequence: TGTGCCAGCAGCTCTGGACAGGGGATTATTGGGCAGTACTTC. Translation: CASSSGQGIIGQYF.

V gene TRBV5-1 combines with J gene TRBJ2-1; 8 bases fit TRBD2. The CDR3 length is 14 residues. J was trimmed by 4 bases and V by 5 bases; bases with no gene match: 5. Germline CDR1 and CDR2: SGHRS and YFSETQ. The CDR3 nucleotides are TGCGCCAGCAGGCCCAGCGGGGGATACAATGAGCAGTTCTTC. Its protein product is CASRPSGGYNEQFF.

CDR3 sequence reads: CASRGAWDGSLPQHF. The CDR3 nucleotides are TGTGCCAGTAGGGGGGCGTGGGACGGGTCCCTTCCCCAGCATTTT. The chain couples TRBV19 to TRBJ1-5; D is possibly TRBD1 (6 bases). CDR3 length equals 15 residues. CDR1 LNHDA and CDR2 SQIVND come from the germline V gene (reference sequence). V was shortened by 6 bases and J by 10 bases, with 22 bases between the two germline ends.

This clone turned up a few times. This chain connects TRBV18 to TRBJ2-3; no reliable D call. The CDR3 length is 13 residues. Germline lookup yields CDR1 KGHSH and CDR2 LQKENI. V was clipped by 2 bases and J by 4 bases, with 7 bases between them. CDR3 sequence: CASSPSNADTQYF. Here the CDR3 DNA reads TGTGCCAGCTCACCATCTAATGCAGATACGCAGTATTTT.